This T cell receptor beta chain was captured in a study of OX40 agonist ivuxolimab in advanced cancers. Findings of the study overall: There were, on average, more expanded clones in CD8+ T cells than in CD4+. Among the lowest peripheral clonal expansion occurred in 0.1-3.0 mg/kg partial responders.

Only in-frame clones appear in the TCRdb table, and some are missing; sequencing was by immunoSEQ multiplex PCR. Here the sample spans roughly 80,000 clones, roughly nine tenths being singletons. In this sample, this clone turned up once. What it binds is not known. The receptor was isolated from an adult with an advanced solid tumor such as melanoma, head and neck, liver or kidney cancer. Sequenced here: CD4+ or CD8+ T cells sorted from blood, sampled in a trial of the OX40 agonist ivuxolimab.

CDR3 sequence: CASRLGQNYEQYF. The CDR3 DNA is TGCGCCAGCAGACTGGGACAGAACTACGAGCAGTACTTC. V and J are TRBV5-1 and TRBJ2-7; 7 nucleotides match TRBD1. V was clipped by 5 bases and J by 3 bases; unmatched bases: 5. Per germline, CDR1 SGHRS and CDR2 YFSETQ. The CDR3 runs 13 residues.